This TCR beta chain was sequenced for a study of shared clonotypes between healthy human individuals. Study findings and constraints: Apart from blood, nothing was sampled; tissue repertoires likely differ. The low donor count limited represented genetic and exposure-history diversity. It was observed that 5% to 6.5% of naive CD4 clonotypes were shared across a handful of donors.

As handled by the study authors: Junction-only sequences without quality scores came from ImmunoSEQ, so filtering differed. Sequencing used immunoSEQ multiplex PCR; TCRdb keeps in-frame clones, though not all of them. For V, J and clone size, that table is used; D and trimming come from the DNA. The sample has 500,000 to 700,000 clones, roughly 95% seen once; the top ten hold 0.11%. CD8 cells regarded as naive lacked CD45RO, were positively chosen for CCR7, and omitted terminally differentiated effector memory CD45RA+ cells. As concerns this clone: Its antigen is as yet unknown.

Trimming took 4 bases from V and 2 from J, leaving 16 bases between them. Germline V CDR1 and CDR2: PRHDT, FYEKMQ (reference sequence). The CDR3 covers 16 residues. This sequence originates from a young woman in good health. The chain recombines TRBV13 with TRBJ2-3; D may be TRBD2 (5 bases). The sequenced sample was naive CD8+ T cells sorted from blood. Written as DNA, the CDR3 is TGTGCCAGCAGCTCCATCCCCCCTAGCCCCACAGATACGCAGTATTTT. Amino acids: CASSSIPPSPTDTQYF. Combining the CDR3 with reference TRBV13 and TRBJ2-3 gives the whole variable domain AAGVIQSPRHLIKEKRETATLKCYPIPRHDTVYWYQQGPGQDPQFLISFYEKMQSDKGSIPDRFSAQQFSDYHSELNMSSLELGDSALYFCASSSIPPSPTDTQYFGPGTRLTVL.